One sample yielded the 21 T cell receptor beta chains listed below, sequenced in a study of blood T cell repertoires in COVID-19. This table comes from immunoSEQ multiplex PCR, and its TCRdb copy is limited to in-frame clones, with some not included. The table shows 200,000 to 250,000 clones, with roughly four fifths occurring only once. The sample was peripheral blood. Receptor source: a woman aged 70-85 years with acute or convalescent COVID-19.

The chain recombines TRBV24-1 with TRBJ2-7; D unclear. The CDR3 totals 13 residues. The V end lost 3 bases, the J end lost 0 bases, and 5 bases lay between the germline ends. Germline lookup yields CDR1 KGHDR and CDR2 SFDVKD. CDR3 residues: CATSDTGSYEQYF. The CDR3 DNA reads TGTGCCACCAGTGATACGGGCTCCTACGAGCAGTACTTC.

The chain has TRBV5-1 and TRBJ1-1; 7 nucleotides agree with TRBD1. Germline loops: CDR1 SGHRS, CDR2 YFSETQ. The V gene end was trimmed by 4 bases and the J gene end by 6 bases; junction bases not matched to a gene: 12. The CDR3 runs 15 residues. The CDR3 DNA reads TGCGCCAGCAGCCTCTCCGGGACAGTCCAAGCTGAAGCTTTCTTT. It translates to CASSLSGTVQAEAFF. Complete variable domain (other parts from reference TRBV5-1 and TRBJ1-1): KAGVTQTPRYLIKTRGQQVTLSCSPISGHRSVSWYQQTPGQGLQFLFEYFSETQRNKGNFPGRFSGRQFSNSRSEMNVSTLELGDSALYLCASSLSGTVQAEAFFGQGTRLTVV.

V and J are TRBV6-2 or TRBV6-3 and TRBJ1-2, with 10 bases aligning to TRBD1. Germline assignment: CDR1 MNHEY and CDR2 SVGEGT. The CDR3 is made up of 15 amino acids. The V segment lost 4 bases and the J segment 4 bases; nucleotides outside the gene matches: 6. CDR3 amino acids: CASSSGTGDFYGYTF. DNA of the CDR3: TGTGCCAGCAGTTCCGGGACAGGGGACTTCTATGGCTACACCTTC.

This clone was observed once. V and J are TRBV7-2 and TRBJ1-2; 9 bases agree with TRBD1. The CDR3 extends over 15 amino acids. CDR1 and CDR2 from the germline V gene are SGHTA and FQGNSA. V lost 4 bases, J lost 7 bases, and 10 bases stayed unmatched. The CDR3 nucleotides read TGTGCCAGCAGCTCACTAGCGGGACAGGGAGGTGGCTACACCTTC. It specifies CASSSLAGQGGGYTF.

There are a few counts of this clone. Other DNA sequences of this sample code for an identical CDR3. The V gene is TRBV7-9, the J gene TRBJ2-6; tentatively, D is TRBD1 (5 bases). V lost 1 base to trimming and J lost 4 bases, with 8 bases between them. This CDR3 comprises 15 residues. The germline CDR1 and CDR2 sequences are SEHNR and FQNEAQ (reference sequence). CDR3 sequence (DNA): TGTGCCAGCAGCTTAGAAGGGGCCGGGGCCAACGTCCTGACTTTC. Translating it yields CASSLEGAGANVLTF.

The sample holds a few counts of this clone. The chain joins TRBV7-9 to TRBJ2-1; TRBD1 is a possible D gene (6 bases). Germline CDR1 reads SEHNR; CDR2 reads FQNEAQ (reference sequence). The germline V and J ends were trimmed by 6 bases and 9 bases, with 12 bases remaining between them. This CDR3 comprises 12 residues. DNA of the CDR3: TGTGCCAGCAGTCGACAGGTTGGTGAGCAGTTCTTC. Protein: CASSRQVGEQFF.

The chain's CDR3 is CASSLRTTYGYTF. The CDR3 coding sequence is TGTGCCAGCAGTTTACGGACAACCTATGGCTACACCTTC. V is TRBV12-3 or TRBV12-4 and J is TRBJ1-2, with D maybe TRBD1 (5 bases). The CDR3 totals 13 residues. Deletions cut 2 bases from V and 4 bases from J, with 8 bases between.

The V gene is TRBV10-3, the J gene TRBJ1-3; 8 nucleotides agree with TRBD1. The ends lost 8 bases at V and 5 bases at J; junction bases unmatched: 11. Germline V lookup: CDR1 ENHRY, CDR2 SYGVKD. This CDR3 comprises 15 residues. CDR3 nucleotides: TGTGCCATCGGTCCAGGGACAGGAATAAGAAACACCATATATTTT. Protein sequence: CAIGPGTGIRNTIYF.

CDR3 sequence reads: CASSYDQQGRQFF. The CDR3 DNA reads TGTGCCAGCAGTTACGACCAACAGGGAAGGCAGTTCTTC. The chain recombines TRBV6-5 with TRBJ2-1; possible D gene TRBD1, 6 bases. V was pared by 2 bases and J by 12 bases, with 14 bases between. The CDR3 is 13 amino acids. The germline V gene encodes CDR1 MNHEY and CDR2 SVGAGI.

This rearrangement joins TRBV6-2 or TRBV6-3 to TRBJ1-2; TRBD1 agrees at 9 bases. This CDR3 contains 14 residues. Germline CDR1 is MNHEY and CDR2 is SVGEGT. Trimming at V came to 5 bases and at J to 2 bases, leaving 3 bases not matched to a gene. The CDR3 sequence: CASSRDRDNYGYTF. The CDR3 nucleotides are TGTGCCAGCAGTCGGGACAGGGACAACTATGGCTACACCTTC.

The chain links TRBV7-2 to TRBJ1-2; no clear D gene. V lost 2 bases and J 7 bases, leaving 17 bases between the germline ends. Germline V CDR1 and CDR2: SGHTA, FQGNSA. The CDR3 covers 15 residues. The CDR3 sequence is CASSLSPVQSPGYTF. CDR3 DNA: TGTGCCAGCAGCTTATCCCCGGTTCAAAGCCCTGGCTACACCTTC.

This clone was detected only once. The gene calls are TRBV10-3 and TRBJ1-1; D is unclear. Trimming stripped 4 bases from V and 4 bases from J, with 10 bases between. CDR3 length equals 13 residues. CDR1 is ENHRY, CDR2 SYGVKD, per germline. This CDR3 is CAISGQVGTEAFF. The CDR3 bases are TGTGCCATCAGTGGTCAGGTAGGCACTGAAGCTTTCTTT.

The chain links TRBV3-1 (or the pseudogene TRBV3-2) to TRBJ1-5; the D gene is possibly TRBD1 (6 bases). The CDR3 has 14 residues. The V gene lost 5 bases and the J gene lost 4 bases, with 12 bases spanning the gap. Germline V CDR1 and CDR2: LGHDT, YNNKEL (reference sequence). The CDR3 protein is CASSYGQINQPQHF. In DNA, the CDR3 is TGTGCCAGCAGCTACGGACAGATAAATCAGCCCCAGCATTTT.

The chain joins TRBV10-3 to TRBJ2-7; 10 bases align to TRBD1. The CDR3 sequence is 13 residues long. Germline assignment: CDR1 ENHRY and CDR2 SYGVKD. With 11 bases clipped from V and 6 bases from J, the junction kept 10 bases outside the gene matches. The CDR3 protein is CALSGTGVREQYF. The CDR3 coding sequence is TGTGCCCTATCCGGGACAGGGGTTCGCGAGCAGTACTTC.

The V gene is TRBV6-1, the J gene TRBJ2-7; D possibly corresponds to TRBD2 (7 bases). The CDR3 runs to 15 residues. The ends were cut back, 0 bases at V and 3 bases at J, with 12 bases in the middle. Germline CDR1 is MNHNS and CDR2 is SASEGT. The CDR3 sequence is CASSEAGGPHYEQYF. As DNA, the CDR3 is TGTGCCAGCAGTGAAGCCGGGGGGCCTCACTACGAGCAGTACTTC.

The CDR3 region is CASSLLASNEQFF. CDR3 sequence (DNA): TGTGCCAGCAGTTTGCTAGCATCCAATGAGCAGTTCTTC. This chain uses TRBV27 with TRBJ2-1, with D perhaps TRBD2 (5 bases). The CDR3 loop spans 13 amino acids. The V end lost 3 bases, the J end lost 6 bases, and 9 bases lay between the germline ends. Germline CDR1 MNHEY, CDR2 SMNVEV (reference sequence).

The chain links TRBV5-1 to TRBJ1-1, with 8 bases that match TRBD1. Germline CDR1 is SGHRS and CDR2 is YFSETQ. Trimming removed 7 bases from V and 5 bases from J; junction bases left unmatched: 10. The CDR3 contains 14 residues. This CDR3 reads CASGGTGDGTEAFF. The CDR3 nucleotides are TGCGCCAGCGGAGGGACAGGCGATGGGACTGAAGCTTTCTTT.

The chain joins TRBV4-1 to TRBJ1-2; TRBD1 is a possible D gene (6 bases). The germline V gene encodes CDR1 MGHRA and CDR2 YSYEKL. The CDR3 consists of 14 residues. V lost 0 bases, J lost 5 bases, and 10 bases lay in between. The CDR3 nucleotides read TGCGCCAGCAGCCAAGATAGTAGGGGGTATGGCTACACCTTC. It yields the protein CASSQDSRGYGYTF.

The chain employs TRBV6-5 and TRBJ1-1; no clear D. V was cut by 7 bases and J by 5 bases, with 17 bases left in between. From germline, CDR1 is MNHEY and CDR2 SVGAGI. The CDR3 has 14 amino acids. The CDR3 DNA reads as TGTGCCAGCACCTTCAATCGGGGATATACTGAAGCTTTCTTT. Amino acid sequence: CASTFNRGYTEAFF.

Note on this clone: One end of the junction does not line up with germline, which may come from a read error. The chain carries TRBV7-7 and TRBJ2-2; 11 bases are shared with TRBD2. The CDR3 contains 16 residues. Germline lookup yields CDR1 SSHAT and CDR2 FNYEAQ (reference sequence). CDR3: CASSSGSGGGTGELFF. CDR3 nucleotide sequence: TGTGCTAGCAGCTCCGGTAGCGGGGGGGGCACCGGGGAGCTGTTTTTT.

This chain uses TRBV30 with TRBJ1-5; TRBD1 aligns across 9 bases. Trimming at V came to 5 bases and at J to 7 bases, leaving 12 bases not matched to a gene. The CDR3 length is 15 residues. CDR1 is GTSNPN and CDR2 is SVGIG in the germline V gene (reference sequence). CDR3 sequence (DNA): TGTGCCTGGGGACTAACCGGGACAGGGAGGCAGCCCCAGCATTTT. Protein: CAWGLTGTGRQPQHF.